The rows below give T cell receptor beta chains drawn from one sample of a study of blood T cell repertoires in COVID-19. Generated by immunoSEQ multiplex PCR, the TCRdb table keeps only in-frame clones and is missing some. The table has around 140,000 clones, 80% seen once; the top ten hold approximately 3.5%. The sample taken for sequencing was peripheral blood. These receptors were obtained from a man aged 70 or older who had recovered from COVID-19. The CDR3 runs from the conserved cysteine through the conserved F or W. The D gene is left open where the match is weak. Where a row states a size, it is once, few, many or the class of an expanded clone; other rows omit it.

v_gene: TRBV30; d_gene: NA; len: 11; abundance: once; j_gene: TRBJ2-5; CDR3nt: TGTGCCTGGAGCTCACAGGGCTACCAGTACTTC; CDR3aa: CAWSSQGYQYF
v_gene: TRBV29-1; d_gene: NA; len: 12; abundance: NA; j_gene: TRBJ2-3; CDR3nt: TGCAGCGCGAGGCGGGGATCAGATACGCAGTATTTT; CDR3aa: CSARRGSDTQYF
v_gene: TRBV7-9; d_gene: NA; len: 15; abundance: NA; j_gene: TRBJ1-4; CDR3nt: TGTGCCAGCAGCTTTGGGGGCTCTACTAATGAAAAACTGTTTTTT; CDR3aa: CASSFGGSTNEKLFF
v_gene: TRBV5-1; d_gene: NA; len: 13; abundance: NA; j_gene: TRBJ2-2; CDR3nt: TGCGCCAGCACTTTCTCAGGAACCGGGGAGCTGTTTTTT; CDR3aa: CASTFSGTGELFF
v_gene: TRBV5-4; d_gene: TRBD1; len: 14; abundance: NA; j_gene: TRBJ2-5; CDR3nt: TGTGCCAGCAGCAAGGACAGGGTTGAAGAGACCCAGTACTTC; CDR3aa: CASSKDRVEETQYF
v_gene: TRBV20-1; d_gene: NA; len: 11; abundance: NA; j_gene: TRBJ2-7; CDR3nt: TGCAGTGCGGGACTCCGGAACGAGCAGTACTTC; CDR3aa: CSAGLRNEQYF
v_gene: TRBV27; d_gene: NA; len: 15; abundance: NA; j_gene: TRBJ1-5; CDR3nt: TGTGCCAGCAGATGGGGCAGGAATAGCAATCAGCCCCAGCATTTT; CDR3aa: CASRWGRNSNQPQHF
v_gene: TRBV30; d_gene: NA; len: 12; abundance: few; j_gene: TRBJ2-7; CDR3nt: TGTGCCTGGGTGGTAGGGGGATACGAGCAGTACTTC; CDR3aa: CAWVVGGYEQYF
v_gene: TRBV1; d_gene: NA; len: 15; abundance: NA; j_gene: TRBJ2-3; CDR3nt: TGCACCAAGTGGGATTACAGCGGGGGAACAGATACGCAGTATTTT; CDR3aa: CTKWDYSGGTDTQYF
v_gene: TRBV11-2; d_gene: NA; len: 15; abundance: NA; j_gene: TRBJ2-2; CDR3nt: TGTGCCAGCAGCTTAGTCAGATCGAACACCGGGGAGCTGTTTTTT; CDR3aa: CASSLVRSNTGELFF
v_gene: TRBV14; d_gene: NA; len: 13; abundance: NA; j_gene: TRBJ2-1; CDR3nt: TGTGCCAGCAGCCAAGATCTCAGAGGTGAGCAGTTCTTC; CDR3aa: CASSQDLRGEQFF
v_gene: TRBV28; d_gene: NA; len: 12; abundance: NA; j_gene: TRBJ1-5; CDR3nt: TGTGCCAGCAGCTATAGCAATCAGCCCCAGCATTTT; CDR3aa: CASSYSNQPQHF
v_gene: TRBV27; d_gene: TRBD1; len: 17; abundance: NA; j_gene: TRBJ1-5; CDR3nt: TGTGCCAGCAGTCCCTCAGGGACAGGGGGCCAAAATCAGCCCCAGCATTTT; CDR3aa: CASSPSGTGGQNQPQHF
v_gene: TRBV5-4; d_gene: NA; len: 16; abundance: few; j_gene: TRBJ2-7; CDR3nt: TGTGCCAGCAGCTTGGGCGGCAGGAGGAGCTCCTACGAGCAGTACTTC; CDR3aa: CASSLGGRRSSYEQYF
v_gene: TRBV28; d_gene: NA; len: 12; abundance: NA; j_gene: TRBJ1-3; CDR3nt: TGTGCCAGCAGTCAACAGGAGACGGCCATATATTTT; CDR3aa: CASSQQETAIYF
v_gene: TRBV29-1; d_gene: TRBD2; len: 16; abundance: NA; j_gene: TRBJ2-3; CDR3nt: TGCAGCGCTGTCCCGTCGACTAGCGTTATCACAGATACGCAGTATTTT; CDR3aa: CSAVPSTSVITDTQYF
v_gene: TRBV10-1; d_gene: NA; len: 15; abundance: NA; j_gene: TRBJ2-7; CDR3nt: TGCGCCAGCAGTGAGTCGACAGATCGCGGCTACGAGCAGTACTTC; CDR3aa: CASSESTDRGYEQYF
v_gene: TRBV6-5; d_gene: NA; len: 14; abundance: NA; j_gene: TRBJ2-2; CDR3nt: TGTGCCAGCAGAAACCTACCGATCACCGGGGAGCTGTTTTTT; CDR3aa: CASRNLPITGELFF
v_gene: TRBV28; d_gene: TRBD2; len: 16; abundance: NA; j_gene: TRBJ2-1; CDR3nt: TGTGCCAGCAGTTCCCCCGGGACTAGCGCTTACAATGAGCAGTTCTTC; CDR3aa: CASSSPGTSAYNEQFF
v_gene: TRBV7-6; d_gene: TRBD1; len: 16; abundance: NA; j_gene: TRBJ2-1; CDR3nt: TGTGCCAGCAGCAATCCCGGGACAGGGCTTAACAATGAGCAGTTCTTC; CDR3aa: CASSNPGTGLNNEQFF
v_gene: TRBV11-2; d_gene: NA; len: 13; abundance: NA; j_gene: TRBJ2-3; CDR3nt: TGTGCCAGCAGCCAACTACCAGCCCATACGCAGTATTTT; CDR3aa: CASSQLPAHTQYF
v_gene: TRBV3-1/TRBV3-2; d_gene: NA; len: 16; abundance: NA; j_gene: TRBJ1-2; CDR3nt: TGTGCCAGCAGCCAAGGACAGGTCCGAGCTAACTATGGCTACACCTTC; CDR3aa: CASSQGQVRANYGYTF
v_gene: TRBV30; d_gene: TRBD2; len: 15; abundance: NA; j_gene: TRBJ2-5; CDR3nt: TGTGCCTGGAGCGGTCGACTAGCGGAGAGGGAGACCCAGTACTTC; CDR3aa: CAWSGRLAERETQYF
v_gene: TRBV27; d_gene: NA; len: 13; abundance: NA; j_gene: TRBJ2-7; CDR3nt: TGTGCCAGCAGTGTTAACAGTGCGGGGGAGCAGTACTTC; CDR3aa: CASSVNSAGEQYF
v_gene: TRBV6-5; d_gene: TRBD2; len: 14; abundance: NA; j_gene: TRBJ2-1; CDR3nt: TGTGCCAGCAGTTACGCGGGAGCAAAGAATGAGCAGTTCTTC; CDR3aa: CASSYAGAKNEQFF
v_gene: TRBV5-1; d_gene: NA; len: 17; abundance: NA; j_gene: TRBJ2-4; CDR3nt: TGCGCCAGCAGCGGTGGGGCTCCAGGGCAGGTCGGGAACATTCAGTACTTC; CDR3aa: CASSGGAPGQVGNIQYF
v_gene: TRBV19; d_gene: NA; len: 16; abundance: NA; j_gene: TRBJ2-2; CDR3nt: TGTGCCAGTAGCAAGGGGACACCCACTAGCACCGGGGAGCTGTTTTTT; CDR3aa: CASSKGTPTSTGELFF